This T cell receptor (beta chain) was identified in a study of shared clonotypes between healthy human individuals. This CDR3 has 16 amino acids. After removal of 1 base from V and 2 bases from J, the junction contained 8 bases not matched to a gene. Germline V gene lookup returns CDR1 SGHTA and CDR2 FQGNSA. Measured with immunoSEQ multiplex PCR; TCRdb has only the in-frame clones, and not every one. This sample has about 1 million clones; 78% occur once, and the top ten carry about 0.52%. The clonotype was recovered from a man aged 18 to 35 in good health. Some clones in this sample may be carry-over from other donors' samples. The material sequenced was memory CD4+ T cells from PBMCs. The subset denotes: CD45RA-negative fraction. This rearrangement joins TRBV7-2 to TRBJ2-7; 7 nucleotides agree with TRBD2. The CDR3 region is CASSLDRTSLPYEQYF. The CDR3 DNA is TGTGCCAGCAGCTTAGACAGGACTAGTTTACCCTACGAGCAGTACTTC.